The T cell receptor beta chain under discussion was sequenced for a study of T cells after yellow fever vaccination. The length of the CDR3 is 15 residues. Trimming took off 7 bases at V and 1 base at J, with 15 bases between the two ends. From the 5' RACE reads, TCRdb called clonotypes with MiXCR, one entry per CDR3 protein. The sample gives about 220,000 distinct CDR3 sequences, more than 3% of which show up once; approximately 3.5% is in the top ten. This clonotype was counted many times. The genes are TRBV12-3 or TRBV12-4 and TRBJ2-3; tentative D call: TRBD2 (5 bases). The TCR was taken from a man between 18 and 35 years old who received the YFV17D yellow fever vaccine. The input for sequencing was CD4+ T cells sorted from PBMCs, taken 10 days after the yellow fever booster vaccination. Written as DNA, the CDR3 is TGTGCCAGCAACCTCGACTCAGCGGGCACAGATACGCAGTATTTT. Translated: CASNLDSAGTDTQYF.